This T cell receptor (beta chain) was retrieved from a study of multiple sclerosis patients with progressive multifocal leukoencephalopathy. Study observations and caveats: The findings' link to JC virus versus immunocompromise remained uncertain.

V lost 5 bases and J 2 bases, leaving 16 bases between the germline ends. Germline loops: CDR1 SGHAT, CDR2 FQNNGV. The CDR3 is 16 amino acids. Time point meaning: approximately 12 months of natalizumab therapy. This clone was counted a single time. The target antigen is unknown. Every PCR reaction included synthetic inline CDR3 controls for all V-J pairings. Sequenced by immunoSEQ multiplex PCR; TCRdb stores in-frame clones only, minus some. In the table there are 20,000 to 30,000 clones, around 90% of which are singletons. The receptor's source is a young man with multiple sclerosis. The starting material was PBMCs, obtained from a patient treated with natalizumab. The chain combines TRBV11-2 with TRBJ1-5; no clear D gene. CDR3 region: CASSPGWAGGNQPQHF. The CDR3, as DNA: TGTGCCAGCAGCCCCGGTTGGGCCGGGGGCAATCAGCCCCAGCATTTT.